These T cell receptor beta chains were read from a single sample in a study of blood T cell repertoires in COVID-19. The data were produced by immunoSEQ multiplex PCR, yet TCRdb's version contains in-frame clones alone and is incomplete. The table shows over 150,000 clones, with more than 75% occurring only once. Material: peripheral blood. The receptors stem from a woman between 65 and 79 years old with COVID-19, enrolled during active disease. CDR3s include the opening cysteine and the closing phenylalanine or tryptophan. Each record gives: V gene, D gene, clone size, J gene, CDR3 protein, CDR3 DNA. The D gene is left open where the match is weak. For some rows the clone size is stated as once, few or many, or as a class when expanded; others skip it.

>TRBV6-5|TRBD1|NA|TRBJ2-7
CASSYDKGAVPYEQYF
TGTGCCAGCAGTTACGATAAGGGGGCCGTCCCCTACGAGCAGTACTTC
>TRBV7-2|TRBD1|NA|TRBJ1-5
CASSQNRGTDQPQHF
TGTGCCAGCAGCCAGAACAGGGGAACGGATCAGCCCCAGCATTTT
>TRBV6-6|NA|NA|TRBJ2-7
CASSYIPGYEQYF
TGTGCCAGCAGTTACATCCCGGGGTACGAGCAGTACTTC
>TRBV7-9|TRBD1|NA|TRBJ1-4
CAIRGGATNEKLFF
TGTGCCATCAGAGGGGGCGCTACTAATGAAAAACTGTTTTTT
>TRBV9|TRBD1|few|TRBJ1-2
CASSVGDRGIYGYTF
TGTGCCAGCAGCGTAGGGGACAGGGGGATCTATGGCTACACCTTC
>TRBV6-5|TRBD1|NA|TRBJ1-5
CASRKTGGDQPQHF
TGTGCCAGCAGGAAGACAGGGGGCGATCAGCCCCAGCATTTT
>TRBV3-1/TRBV3-2|TRBD2|once|TRBJ2-1
CASSQAGGPNNEQFF
TGTGCCAGCAGCCAAGCGGGGGGGCCGAACAATGAGCAGTTCTTC
>TRBV28|TRBD1|NA|TRBJ1-2
CASSSPGQGGPNYGYTF
TGTGCCAGCAGTTCCCCGGGACAGGGGGGCCCTAACTATGGCTACACCTTC
>TRBV2|NA|NA|TRBJ2-1
CASKPGAQDNEQFF
TGTGCCAGCAAACCAGGGGCTCAGGACAATGAGCAGTTCTTC
>TRBV20-1|NA|NA|TRBJ2-7
CSASPLQVMRPGEQYF
TGCAGTGCAAGTCCCCTACAGGTTATGAGGCCAGGCGAGCAGTACTTC
>TRBV10-3|NA|NA|TRBJ2-7
CAISPRQRDTSYEQYF
TGTGCCATCAGTCCCCGACAGCGGGACACCTCCTACGAGCAGTACTTC
>TRBV4-1|TRBD1|NA|TRBJ1-5
CASSQEKGQGNQPQHF
TGCGCCAGCAGCCAAGAAAAAGGACAGGGCAATCAGCCCCAGCATTTT
>TRBV28|TRBD1|few|TRBJ1-6
CATGTGGNSPLHF
TGTGCCACAGGGACAGGGGGCAATTCACCCCTCCACTTT
>TRBV6-5|NA|NA|TRBJ1-6
CASSYSRQVYNSPLHF
TGTGCCAGCAGTTACTCGAGACAGGTCTATAATTCACCCCTCCACTTT
>TRBV30|NA|few|TRBJ1-2
CACPGEGNYGYTF
TGTGCCTGTCCAGGGGAGGGGAACTATGGCTACACCTTC
>TRBV15|NA|once|TRBJ2-4
CATSLGGGFGSKNIQYF
TGTGCCACCAGCCTCGGAGGGGGCTTTGGGTCCAAAAACATTCAGTACTTC
>TRBV6-5|TRBD1|NA|TRBJ1-4
CASSPRQGDEKLFF
TGTGCCAGCAGCCCAAGACAGGGCGATGAAAAACTGTTTTTT
>TRBV6-5|NA|NA|TRBJ1-1
CASRGVAGMNTEAFF
TGTGCCAGCCGGGGGGTTGCAGGGATGAACACTGAAGCTTTCTTT
>TRBV13|NA|NA|TRBJ1-1
CASSSRTEAFF
TGTGCCAGCAGCTCGCGCACTGAAGCTTTCTTT
>TRBV11-2|NA|NA|TRBJ2-2
CASSRRVWVAAENTGELFF
TGTGCCAGCAGCCGTCGAGTCTGGGTGGCGGCGGAGAATACCGGGGAGCTGTTTTTT
>TRBV6-5|NA|NA|TRBJ1-4
CASSRGNEKLFF
TGTGCCAGCAGTCGGGGAAATGAAAAACTGTTTTTT
>TRBV4-2|NA|NA|TRBJ2-4
CASSQEDRVQKNIQYF
TGTGCCAGCAGCCAAGAGGACAGAGTCCAAAAAAACATTCAGTACTTC
>TRBV28|NA|NA|TRBJ1-1
CASSLESYTEAFF
TGTGCCAGCAGTTTAGAGTCGTACACTGAAGCTTTCTTT
>TRBV3-1/TRBV3-2|NA|NA|TRBJ2-6
CASSPLSGANVLTF
TGTGCCAGCAGCCCTCTCAGTGGGGCCAACGTCCTGACTTTC
>TRBV5-1|TRBD1|NA|TRBJ1-1
CASSSTGVGTEAFF
TGCGCCAGCAGCTCGACAGGGGTGGGCACTGAAGCTTTCTTT
>TRBV5-4|NA|once|TRBJ1-2
CASSGGGLGGYTF
TGTGCCAGCAGCGGCGGGGGCTTGGGTGGCTACACCTTC
>TRBV19|NA|NA|TRBJ1-5
CASSRGEWGNQPQHF
TGTGCCAGTAGTCGGGGGGAGTGGGGCAATCAGCCCCAGCATTTT
>TRBV18|TRBD1|NA|TRBJ1-1
CASSPTWTGVVYTEAFF
TGTGCCAGCTCACCCACTTGGACAGGGGTGGTGTACACTGAAGCTTTCTTT
>TRBV7-3|TRBD1|NA|TRBJ2-2
CASSSRPDRGATGELFF
TGTGCCAGCAGCTCACGACCTGACAGGGGCGCGACCGGGGAGCTGTTTTTT
>TRBV10-2|NA|NA|TRBJ1-6
CASRGRVVPLHF
TGCGCCAGCAGAGGCAGGGTTGTACCCCTCCACTTT
>TRBV7-9|TRBD1|NA|TRBJ1-4
CASSLGVRDRGANEKLFF
TGTGCCAGCAGCTTAGGGGTGCGGGACAGGGGAGCGAATGAAAAACTGTTTTTT
>TRBV2|NA|NA|TRBJ1-2
CASRRRAGVGYTF
TGTGCCAGCAGGAGGCGGGCAGGGGTTGGCTACACCTTC
>TRBV6-4|TRBD1|NA|TRBJ2-3
CASSEGTGHTDTQYF
TGTGCCAGCAGTGAAGGGACAGGGCACACAGATACGCAGTATTTT
>TRBV28|NA|NA|TRBJ1-2
CASSYHTGTYGYTF
TGTGCCAGCAGCTATCATACAGGGACCTATGGCTACACCTTC
>TRBV27|NA|NA|TRBJ1-6
CASSLIDNSPLHF
TGTGCCAGCAGTTTGATAGATAATTCACCCCTCCACTTT
>TRBV9|NA|NA|TRBJ1-2
CASSVGGQGYTF
TGTGCCAGCAGCGTAGGAGGGCAAGGCTACACCTTC
>TRBV18|NA|NA|TRBJ1-4
CASSPTRDSNEKLFF
TGTGCCAGCTCACCAACGCGGGACTCTAATGAAAAACTGTTTTTT
>TRBV30|NA|NA|TRBJ1-6
CAWSSVDNSPLHF
TGTGCCTGGAGTTCCGTTGATAATTCACCCCTCCACTTT
>TRBV2|TRBD1|NA|TRBJ1-5
CASRTGGGNQPQHF
TGTGCCAGCAGGACAGGGGGTGGCAATCAGCCCCAGCATTTT
>TRBV10-2|NA|few|TRBJ1-1
CASSQRQKAEAFF
TGCGCCAGCAGTCAGAGGCAGAAAGCTGAAGCTTTCTTT
>TRBV27|TRBD2|once|TRBJ2-1
CASSLWAGGTYNEQFF
TGTGCCAGCAGTTTATGGGCGGGGGGAACCTACAATGAGCAGTTCTTC
>TRBV28|TRBD1|NA|TRBJ1-1
CASSISINRGMNTEAFF
TGTGCCAGCAGTATCTCAATTAACAGGGGGATGAACACTGAAGCTTTCTTT
>TRBV5-4|NA|NA|TRBJ1-2
CASSLPFPYGYTF
TGTGCCAGCAGCTTGCCCTTTCCTTATGGCTACACCTTC
>TRBV2|TRBD1|NA|TRBJ2-2
CASSETTGGKLFF
TGTGCCAGCAGTGAGACGACAGGGGGGAAACTGTTTTTT
>TRBV6-5|NA|NA|TRBJ1-3
CASRGGPGNTIYF
TGTGCCAGCAGAGGGGGTCCTGGAAACACCATATATTTT
>TRBV28|NA|NA|TRBJ1-2
CASSQDEGGGYTF
TGTGCCAGCAGTCAGGATGAGGGAGGTGGCTACACCTTC
>TRBV5-4|NA|once|TRBJ2-2
CASSLGIRSNTGELFF
TGTGCCAGCAGCTTGGGAATCAGGTCGAACACCGGGGAGCTGTTTTTT
>TRBV5-4|NA|NA|TRBJ1-1
CASRSRGIGMNTEAFF
TGTGCCAGCAGGTCTCGGGGGATCGGCATGAACACTGAAGCTTTCTTT
>TRBV7-3|TRBD1|NA|TRBJ2-1
CASSSGQGYNEQFF
TGTGCCAGCAGCTCAGGACAGGGTTACAATGAGCAGTTCTTC
>TRBV2|NA|NA|TRBJ1-4
CASSDGQSEKLFF
TGTGCCAGCAGCGATGGACAGTCGGAAAAACTGTTTTTT
>TRBV6-2/TRBV6-3|NA|NA|TRBJ2-5
CASSSQGRDQETQYF
TGTGCCAGCAGTTCTCAGGGTAGGGACCAAGAGACCCAGTACTTC
>TRBV2|NA|once|TRBJ2-5
CASSGSGLETQYF
TGTGCCAGCAGTGGTTCCGGGTTAGAGACCCAGTACTTC
>TRBV6-5|NA|NA|TRBJ2-3
CASGREKSTDTQYF
TGTGCCAGCGGCCGGGAGAAGAGCACAGATACGCAGTATTTT
>TRBV9|TRBD1|NA|TRBJ1-5
CASSVQGADQPQHF
TGTGCCAGCAGCGTACAGGGGGCGGATCAGCCCCAGCATTTT
>TRBV5-1|NA|NA|TRBJ1-1
CASSLSTGMNTEAFF
TGCGCCAGCAGCTTATCGACAGGCATGAACACTGAAGCTTTCTTT